The 10 T cell receptor beta chains in this list originate from one sample, sequenced in a study of shared clonotypes between healthy human individuals. Clones were read by immunoSEQ multiplex PCR, and TCRdb kept only the in-frame ones, dropping some. The sample contains hundreds of thousands of clones, roughly 77% of which appear only once. The sequenced material came from PBMCs. The receptor source for this set is a woman between 40 and 55 years old in good health. Some clones in this sample may be carry-over from other donors' samples.

This chain uses TRBV7-8 with TRBJ1-1; weak D call: TRBD1 (6 bases). The CDR3 has 15 amino acids. CDR1 is SGHVS and CDR2 is FQNEAQ in the germline V gene. Trimming left V 7 bases short and J 1 base short, with 16 bases between. The CDR3 region has the DNA TGTGCCAGCATCATAGCGGGACACCCGAACACTGAAGCTTTCTTT. Translating gives CASIIAGHPNTEAFF.

In the case of this clone: Other DNA sequences in this specimen translate into the identical CDR3. The chain carries TRBV7-3 and TRBJ2-5, with D possibly being TRBD2 (5 bases). The CDR3 length is 13 residues. V dropped 6 bases and J dropped 1 base, with 9 bases sitting between them. CDR1 is SGHTA and CDR2 is FQGTGA in the germline V gene. The CDR3 nucleotides are TGTGCCAGCAGTTTGAGGGCCCAAGAGACCCAGTACTTC. Protein product: CASSLRAQETQYF.

The chain has TRBV5-1 and TRBJ2-2; 7 nucleotides agree with TRBD2. Germline-derived CDR1 and CDR2 are SGHRS and YFSETQ. The ends lost 4 bases at V and 6 bases at J; junction bases unmatched: 9. CDR3 length: 15 residues. CDR3 coding DNA: TGCGCCAGCAGCAGAGGCGGGAGAGCCCCCGGGGAGCTGTTTTTT. It specifies CASSRGGRAPGELFF. Filled out from reference TRBV5-1 and TRBJ2-2, the complete variable domain reads KAGVTQTPRYLIKTRGQQVTLSCSPISGHRSVSWYQQTPGQGLQFLFEYFSETQRNKGNFPGRFSGRQFSNSRSEMNVSTLELGDSALYLCASSRGGRAPGELFFGEGSRLTVL.

This chain joins TRBV27 and TRBJ1-1; D gene uncertain. The CDR3 runs 14 residues. Germline V gene sequence: CDR1 MNHEY, CDR2 SMNVEV (reference sequence). Deletions cut 3 bases from V and 6 bases from J, with 14 bases between. The CDR3: CASSFMDRTAEAFF. The CDR3 nucleotides are TGTGCCAGCAGTTTCATGGACCGGACCGCTGAAGCTTTCTTT.

This rearrangement joins TRBV6-6 to TRBJ2-1, with a weak D call TRBD2 (6 bases). The CDR3 is 14 residues long. The V and J ends lost 6 bases and 4 bases respectively, with 13 bases between them. Germline CDR1 and CDR2: MNHNY and SVGAGI (reference sequence). Here the CDR3 reads CASSGAGSYNEQFF. In nucleotides, the CDR3 is TGTGCCAGCAGCGGGGCGGGAAGTTACAATGAGCAGTTCTTC.

The sample holds one count of this clone. The chain links TRBV7-8 to TRBJ2-7; unclear D gene. V was shortened by 2 bases and J by 4 bases, with 6 bases between the two germline ends. The CDR3 loop spans 12 amino acids. CDR1 is SGHVS and CDR2 is FQNEAQ in the germline V gene. This CDR3 is CASSLTGYEQYF. The CDR3 coding sequence is TGTGCCAGCAGCTTAACCGGATACGAGCAGTACTTC. The full variable domain, completed using reference TRBV7-8 and TRBJ2-7, is GAGVSQSPRYKVAKRGQDVALRCDPISGHVSLFWYQQALGQGPEFLTYFQNEAQLDKSGLPSDRFFAERPEGSVSTLKIQRTQQEDSAVYLCASSLTGYEQYFGPGTRLTVT.

On this clone itself: Other DNA sequences of this sample code for an identical CDR3. This sequence joins TRBV4-1 and TRBJ1-5; D not certain. Trimming pared 1 base from V and 0 bases from J, leaving 7 bases between. Germline CDR1 is MGHRA and CDR2 is YSYEKL. The CDR3 is made up of 15 amino acids. CDR3 amino acids: CASSQGPYSNQPQHF. The CDR3 DNA follows: TGCGCCAGCAGCCAAGGGCCTTATAGCAATCAGCCCCAGCATTTT.

V gene TRBV6-4 combines with J gene TRBJ1-3; 7 nucleotides match TRBD1. The germline V gene has CDR1 MRHNA and CDR2 SNTAGT. This CDR3 region has 18 residues. The V segment lost 4 bases and the J segment 0 bases; nucleotides outside the gene matches: 12. The CDR3 DNA is TGTGCCAGCAGTGTATCGGGACAGCAGAAACCCTCTGGAAACACCATATATTTT. Translated: CASSVSGQQKPSGNTIYF.

The rearrangement links TRBV11-2 to TRBJ2-6; D may match TRBD1 or TRBD2 (5 bases each). Germline V lookup: CDR1 SGHAT, CDR2 FQNNGV. This CDR3 is 15 amino acids long. The V and J ends lost 3 bases and 4 bases respectively, with 10 bases between them. As DNA, the CDR3 is TGTGCCAGCAGCTTGTTCGGGGACGGGGCCAACGTCCTGACTTTC. This encodes CASSLFGDGANVLTF.

As to this clone: The sample has other DNA sequences that encode this CDR3 too. CDR3 region: CASSRTVNTEAFF. CDR3 DNA sequence: TGTGCCAGCAGCAGGACGGTGAACACTGAAGCTTTCTTT. The chain combines TRBV7-9 with TRBJ1-1, with D hard to call. This CDR3 has 13 amino acids. V was shortened by 5 bases and J by 0 bases, with 7 bases between the two germline ends. Germline loops: CDR1 SEHNR, CDR2 FQNEAQ (reference sequence).